The 24 T cell receptor beta chains in this list originate from one sample, sequenced in a study of patients and donors after allogeneic stem cell transplantation. TCRdb ran MiXCR on the RT-PCR reads and lists one entry per CDR3 protein. The table has approximately 410,000 distinct CDR3 sequences, roughly 16% seen once. The sequencing input was blood, either unsorted or a sorted T cell fraction (not recorded which). The receptor source for this set is a human donor who was either an allogeneic HSCT recipient or a stem cell or donor lymphocyte infusion donor (not recorded which). It is not recorded whose cells these are; they may come from a transplant donor.

This clonotype was seen at least ten times. The chain carries TRBV12-3 or TRBV12-4 and TRBJ1-2; no firm D call. Trimming left V 5 bases short and J 1 base short, with 11 bases between. This CDR3 has 14 amino acids. CDR3 nucleotides: TGTGCCAGCAGTGGGAGACGGAATAACTATGGCTACACCTTC. It specifies CASSGRRNNYGYTF.

This clonotype was observed a handful of times. The genes are TRBV27 and TRBJ1-3; no definite D call. Trimming stripped 6 bases from V and 4 bases from J, with 10 bases between. There are 13 residues in the CDR3. CDR1 and CDR2 (germline): MNHEY, SMNVEV (reference sequence). This CDR3 is CASRLRGGNTIYF. In DNA, the CDR3 is TGTGCCAGCAGACTTAGAGGAGGAAACACCATATATTTT.

This clonotype was picked up a small number of times. The chain has TRBV7-2 and TRBJ2-2; the D gene is possibly TRBD2 (6 bases). V gave up 5 bases and J gave up 4 bases, with 11 bases separating them. The CDR3 spans 14 residues. CDR1 is SGHTA and CDR2 is FQGNSA in the germline V gene. CDR3: CASSPGGFTGELFF. The CDR3 DNA reads as TGTGCCAGCAGCCCCGGGGGTTTCACCGGGGAGCTGTTTTTT.

This clonotype has only a few counts. V gene TRBV4-1 combines with J gene TRBJ2-7; maybe TRBD2 (5 bases). V was pared by 0 bases and J by 2 bases, with 8 bases between. This CDR3 contains 14 residues. CDR1 MGHRA and CDR2 YSYEKL come from the germline V gene. CDR3 amino acids: CASSQDDGAYEQYF. CDR3 in DNA: TGCGCCAGCAGCCAAGACGACGGGGCCTACGAGCAGTACTTC.

This chain joins TRBV20-1 and TRBJ2-3, with D tentatively TRBD2 (6 bases). The germline V gene has CDR1 DFQATT and CDR2 SNEGSKA (reference sequence). The V end lost 3 bases, the J end lost 5 bases, and 18 bases lay between the germline ends. The CDR3 loop spans 15 amino acids. The CDR3 loop reads CSASRLARGLDTQYF. In DNA, the CDR3 is TGCAGTGCTAGTCGCCTAGCGAGGGGCCTAGATACGCAGTATTTT.

The chain has TRBV20-1 and TRBJ1-4; D remains unclear. The CDR3 has 16 amino acids. Germline V CDR1 and CDR2: DFQATT, SNEGSKA (reference sequence). Trimming took 1 base from V and 0 from J, leaving 12 bases between them. CDR3 protein: CSARAPFVATNEKLFF. Written as DNA, the CDR3 is TGCAGTGCTAGAGCCCCTTTTGTTGCAACTAATGAAAAACTGTTTTTT.

The chain couples TRBV29-1 to TRBJ2-3; 8 bases line up with TRBD1. The junction had 4 bases not matched to a gene; V was cut back by 5 bases and J by 0 bases. This CDR3 is built from 14 residues. Germline assignment: CDR1 SQVTM and CDR2 ANQGSEA. The CDR3 spells CSVLDRGSTDTQYF. CDR3 sequence (DNA): TGCAGCGTTCTTGACAGGGGCAGCACAGATACGCAGTATTTT.

The rearrangement joins TRBV28 to TRBJ2-7, with TRBD2 matching over 13 bases. J gave up 4 bases and V 5 bases, and 8 bases lay outside the gene matches. The germline gives CDR1 MDHEN, CDR2 SYDVKM. The CDR3 sequence is 16 residues long. Here the CDR3 reads CASSPNPGLAGYEQYF. DNA of the CDR3: TGTGCCAGCAGTCCGAATCCGGGACTAGCGGGATACGAGCAGTACTTC.

This clonotype was detected many times. V and J are TRBV20-1 and TRBJ1-1; 7 bases map to TRBD1. CDR1 and CDR2 from the germline V gene are DFQATT and SNEGSKA (reference sequence). After removal of 3 bases from V and 1 base from J, the junction contained 5 bases not matched to a gene. The CDR3 extends over 14 amino acids. For the CDR3, the DNA is TGCAGTGCTAGGCGGGACAGCTGGAACACTGAAGCTTTCTTT. Its translation: CSARRDSWNTEAFF.

This clonotype was observed a handful of times. This chain links TRBV20-1 with TRBJ2-1; no definite D call. CDR3 size: 12 residues. The V end was cut by 6 bases, the J end by 1 base, with 7 bases between. CDR1 is DFQATT, CDR2 SNEGSKA, per germline (reference sequence). This CDR3 reads CSASWSYNEQFF. In DNA, the CDR3 is TGCAGTGCCTCGTGGTCCTACAATGAGCAGTTCTTC.

This chain connects TRBV30 to TRBJ2-5; TRBD1 is a possible D gene (6 bases). Trimming left V 2 bases short and J 1 base short, with 11 bases between. Germline CDR1 GTSNPN, CDR2 SVGIG (reference sequence). This CDR3 spans 14 amino acids. The CDR3 region is CAWSHRGTQETQYF. CDR3 nucleotide sequence: TGTGCCTGGAGTCATAGGGGGACCCAAGAGACCCAGTACTTC. Complete variable domain (other parts from reference TRBV30 and TRBJ2-5): SQTIHQWPATLVQPVGSPLSLECTVEGTSNPNLYWYRQAAGRGLQLLFYSVGIGQISSEVPQNLSASRPQDRQFILSSKKLLLSDSGFYLCAWSHRGTQETQYFGPGTRLLVL.

The rearrangement joins TRBV20-1 to TRBJ2-1; no definite D call. V lost 3 bases and J 0 bases, leaving 9 bases between the germline ends. From germline, CDR1 is DFQATT and CDR2 SNEGSKA (reference sequence). The CDR3 covers 14 residues. The CDR3, as DNA: TGCAGTGCTAGGGATCCAAGCTCCTACAATGAGCAGTTCTTC. It is translated as CSARDPSSYNEQFF.

The V and J genes are TRBV13 and TRBJ1-1; D uncertain. V was trimmed by 4 bases and J by 1 base, leaving 10 bases between them. The CDR3 loop spans 14 amino acids. Germline CDR1 reads PRHDT; CDR2 reads FYEKMQ (reference sequence). The CDR3 nucleotides read TGTGCCAGCAGCTGGAAAGGGTCGAACACTGAAGCTTTCTTT. This translates into CASSWKGSNTEAFF.

This chain links TRBV7-6 with TRBJ1-4; D is unclear. Germline assignment: CDR1 SGHVS and CDR2 FNYEAQ. This CDR3 has 13 amino acids. Trimming left V 1 base short and J 13 bases short, with 13 bases between. The CDR3 DNA is TGTGCCAGCAGCTTAGGTTCAGAGGACGCACTGTTTTTT. Translated, it gives CASSLGSEDALFF.

V gene TRBV18 combines with J gene TRBJ2-7; TRBD1 or TRBD2 may be the D gene (5 bases each). From germline, CDR1 is KGHSH and CDR2 LQKENI. The CDR3 extends over 14 amino acids. The V end was cut by 4 bases, the J end by 2 bases, with 12 bases between. CDR3: CASSRGALTYEQYF. Written as DNA, the CDR3 is TGTGCCAGCTCACGAGGGGCGTTGACCTACGAGCAGTACTTC. The full variable domain, with the rest looked up from reference TRBV18 and TRBJ2-7, is NAGVMQNPRHLVRRRGQEARLRCSPMKGHSHVYWYRQLPEEGLKFMVYLQKENIIDESGMPKERFSAEFPKEGPSILRIQQVVRGDSAAYFCASSRGALTYEQYFGPGTRLTVT.

The chain uses TRBV20-1 and TRBJ2-6; D remains ambiguous. The CDR3 runs 13 residues. Trimming left V 5 bases short and J 0 bases short, with 5 bases between. Germline CDR1 and CDR2: DFQATT and SNEGSKA (reference sequence). For the CDR3, the DNA is TGCAGTGCTTTCCACTCTGGGGCCAACGTCCTGACTTTC. The encoded protein is CSAFHSGANVLTF.

V is TRBV20-1 and J is TRBJ2-1; D is uncertain. This CDR3 is built from 12 residues. V shed 3 bases and J shed 5 bases, with 8 bases lying between them. Germline V gene lookup returns CDR1 DFQATT and CDR2 SNEGSKA (reference sequence). The CDR3 nucleotides read TGCAGTGCTAGTAGCTGGAACAATGAGCAGTTCTTC. It yields the protein CSASSWNNEQFF.

J is TRBJ1-5 and V is TRBV29-1, with D possibly matching TRBD1 (5 bases). Germline-derived CDR1 and CDR2 are SQVTM and ANQGSEA. Trimming stripped 6 bases from V and 0 bases from J, with 9 bases between. CDR3 length equals 13 residues. The CDR3: CSVLDNSNQPQHF. CDR3 DNA: TGCAGCGTGCTGGACAATAGCAATCAGCCCCAGCATTTT.

This clonotype was observed a handful of times. The CDR3 protein is CASTKAPGADTQYF. DNA of the CDR3: TGTGCCAGCACGAAGGCCCCTGGCGCAGATACGCAGTATTTT. The rearrangement links TRBV7-2 to TRBJ2-3, with D hard to call. Germline V gene lookup returns CDR1 SGHTA and CDR2 FQGNSA. The CDR3 runs 14 residues. The V gene lost 7 bases and the J gene lost 4 bases, with 15 bases spanning the gap.

This clonotype appeared a few times. The chain couples TRBV9 to TRBJ2-7, with 9 bases matching TRBD2. Germline V gene lookup returns CDR1 SGDLS and CDR2 YYNGEE. This CDR3 spans 15 amino acids. The trim removed 4 bases at V and 4 bases at J, leaving 9 bases unmatched. CDR3 sequence: CASSPSSGRGYEQYF. The CDR3 DNA sequence: TGTGCCAGCAGCCCCAGTAGCGGGAGAGGGTACGAGCAGTACTTC.

The rearrangement joins TRBV15 to TRBJ2-5; unclear D gene. Looked up from germline, CDR1 is LNHNV and CDR2 is YYDKDF (reference sequence). The germline V and J ends were trimmed by 1 base and 3 bases, with 15 bases remaining between them. The CDR3 length is 16 residues. CDR3 nucleotide sequence: TGTGCCACCAGCAGAGTTGACCGAACTCGGGAAGAGACCCAGTACTTC. It translates to CATSRVDRTREETQYF.

This clonotype was counted a few times. V gene TRBV6-1 combines with J gene TRBJ1-6; TRBD1 matches 7 bases. Trimming removed 6 bases from V and 7 bases from J; junction bases left unmatched: 9. Looked up from germline, CDR1 is MNHNS and CDR2 is SASEGT. This CDR3 is built from 15 residues. CDR3 DNA: TGTGCCAGCAGCAAAGGGGGCAACTGGAATTCACCCCTCCACTTT. This encodes CASSKGGNWNSPLHF.

The chain recombines TRBV7-3 with TRBJ1-6; 8 bases line up with TRBD1. Per germline, CDR1 SGHTA and CDR2 FQGTGA. The CDR3 has 16 amino acids. The J segment lost 0 bases and the V segment lost 5 bases, leaving 3 bases of the junction unmatched. Here the CDR3 reads CASSAQGASYNSPLHF. CDR3 bases: TGTGCCAGCAGCGCCCAGGGGGCCTCCTATAATTCACCCCTCCACTTT.

This chain connects TRBV12-3 or TRBV12-4 to TRBJ1-2; 10 bases align to TRBD1. The CDR3 runs to 17 residues. Trimming removed 7 bases from V and 4 bases from J; junction bases left unmatched: 15. As DNA, the CDR3 is TGTGCCAGCACCACTGGGGGGACAGGGGACATCCTCTATGGCTACACCTTC. It translates to CASTTGGTGDILYGYTF.